This TCR beta chain is from a study of post-analysis software for immune sequencing data. The CDR3 runs to 12 residues. Trimming shortened V by 1 base and J by 2 bases, and 1 base separated the two germline ends. Germline V gene data show CDR1 as SGHTA and CDR2 as FQGNSA. cDNA libraries of TCR beta carried unique molecular identifiers. Some 500,000 cDNA molecules were obtained per 1 to 10 million input T cells. From the PCR reads, TCRdb called clonotypes with MiXCR, one entry per CDR3 protein. The repertoire holds about half a million distinct CDR3 sequences, with 30% to 40% as singletons. This clonotype was seen many times. What it recognizes is unknown. Findings and limits, study-wide: Higher frequency in patients than in controls was seen for roughly five TRBV segments, with TRBV5-6, TRBV5-1 and TRBV20-1 among them. Compared with controls, patients showed significantly lower normalized Chao1 diversity.

This receptor was identified in a girl aged 2 to 17 with multiple sclerosis. The V gene is TRBV7-2, the J gene TRBJ2-3; no firm D call. Sequencing was carried out using blood. CDR3 nucleotide sequence: TGTGCCAGCAGCTTAGACACAGATACGCAGTATTTT. This encodes CASSLDTDTQYF. Drawing the rest from reference TRBV7-2 and TRBJ2-3, the complete variable domain is GAGVSQSPSNKVTEKGKDVELRCDPISGHTALYWYRQSLGQGLEFLIYFQGNSAPDKSGLPSDRFSAERTGGSVSTLTIQRTQQEDSAVYLCASSLDTDTQYFGPGTRLTVL.